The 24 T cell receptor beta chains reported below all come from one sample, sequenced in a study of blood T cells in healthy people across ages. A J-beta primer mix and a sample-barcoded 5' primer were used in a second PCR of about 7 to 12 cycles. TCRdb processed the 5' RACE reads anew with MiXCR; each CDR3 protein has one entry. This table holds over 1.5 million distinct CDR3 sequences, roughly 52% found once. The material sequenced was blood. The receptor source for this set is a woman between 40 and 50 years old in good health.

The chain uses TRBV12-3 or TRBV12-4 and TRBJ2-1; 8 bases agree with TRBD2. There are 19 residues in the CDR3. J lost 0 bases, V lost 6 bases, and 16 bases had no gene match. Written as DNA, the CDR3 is TGTGCCAGCAGACCGGGTGGTCTAGCGGGCCCGAGCTCCTACAATGAGCAGTTCTTC. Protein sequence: CASRPGGLAGPSSYNEQFF.

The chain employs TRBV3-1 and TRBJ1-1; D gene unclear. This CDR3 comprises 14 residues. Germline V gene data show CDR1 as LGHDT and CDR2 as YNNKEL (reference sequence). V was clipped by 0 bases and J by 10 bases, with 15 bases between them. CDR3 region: CASSQEVVGPGAFF. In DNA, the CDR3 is TGTGCCAGCAGCCAAGAAGTTGTCGGCCCCGGAGCTTTCTTT.

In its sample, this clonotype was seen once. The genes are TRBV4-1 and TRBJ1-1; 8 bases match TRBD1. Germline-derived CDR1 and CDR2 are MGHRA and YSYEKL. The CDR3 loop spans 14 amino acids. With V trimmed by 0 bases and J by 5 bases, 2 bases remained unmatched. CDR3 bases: TGCGCCAGCAGCCAAGATACAGGGGGGACTGAAGCTTTCTTT. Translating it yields CASSQDTGGTEAFF.

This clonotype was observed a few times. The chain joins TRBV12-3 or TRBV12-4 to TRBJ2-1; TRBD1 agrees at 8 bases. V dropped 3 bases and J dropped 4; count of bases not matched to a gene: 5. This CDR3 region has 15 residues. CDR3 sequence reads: CASSFWDRLYNEQFF. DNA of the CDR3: TGTGCCAGCAGTTTTTGGGACAGGCTGTACAATGAGCAGTTCTTC.

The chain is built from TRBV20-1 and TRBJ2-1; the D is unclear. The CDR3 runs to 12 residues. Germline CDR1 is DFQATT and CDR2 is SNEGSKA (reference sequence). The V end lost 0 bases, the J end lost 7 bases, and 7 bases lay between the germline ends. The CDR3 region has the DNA TGCAGTGCTAGAGATTCAGCTAATGAGCAGTTCTTC. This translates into CSARDSANEQFF.

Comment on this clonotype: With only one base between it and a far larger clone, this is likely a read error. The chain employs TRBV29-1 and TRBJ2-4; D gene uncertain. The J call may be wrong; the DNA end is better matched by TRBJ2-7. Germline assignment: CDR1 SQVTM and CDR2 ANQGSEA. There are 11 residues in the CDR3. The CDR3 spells CSVEVSDEQYF. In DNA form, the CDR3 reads TGCAGCGTTGAGGTTTCGGACGAGCAGTACTTC.

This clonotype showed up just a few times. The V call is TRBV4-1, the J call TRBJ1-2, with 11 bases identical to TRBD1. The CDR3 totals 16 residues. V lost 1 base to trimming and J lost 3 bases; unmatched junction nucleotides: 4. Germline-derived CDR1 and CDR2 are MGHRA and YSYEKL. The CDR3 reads CASSQVGTGGYYGYTF. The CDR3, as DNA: TGCGCCAGCAGCCAAGTCGGGACAGGGGGGTACTATGGCTACACCTTC.

CDR3 nucleotides: TGTGCCAGCAGTCATGGACAGGTCGCGACTCAAAAAGAGACCCAGTACTTC. Its protein product is CASSHGQVATQKETQYF. The gene calls are TRBV6-2 or TRBV6-3 and TRBJ2-5; 7 positions agree with TRBD1. This CDR3 has 17 residues. Germline V gene data show CDR1 as MNHEY and CDR2 as SVGEGT. Trimming took 5 bases from V and 3 from J; bases not matched to a gene: 15.

CDR3 region: CASSFGQGIYGYTF. As DNA, the CDR3 is TGTGCCAGCAGCTTCGGACAGGGGATCTATGGCTACACCTTC. V is TRBV7-2 and J is TRBJ1-2, with 9 bases that match TRBD1. The CDR3 contains 14 residues. Germline V gives CDR1 SGHTA, CDR2 FQGNSA. With 3 bases clipped from V and 4 bases from J, the junction kept 3 bases outside the gene matches.

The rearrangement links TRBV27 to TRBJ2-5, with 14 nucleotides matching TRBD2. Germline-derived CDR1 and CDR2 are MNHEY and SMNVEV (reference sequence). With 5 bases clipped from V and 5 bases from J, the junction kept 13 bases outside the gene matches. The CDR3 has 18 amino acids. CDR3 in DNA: TGTGCCAGCAGTCAATTATCGGGACTAGCGGGGGCCCGGGAGACCCAGTACTTC. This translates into CASSQLSGLAGARETQYF.

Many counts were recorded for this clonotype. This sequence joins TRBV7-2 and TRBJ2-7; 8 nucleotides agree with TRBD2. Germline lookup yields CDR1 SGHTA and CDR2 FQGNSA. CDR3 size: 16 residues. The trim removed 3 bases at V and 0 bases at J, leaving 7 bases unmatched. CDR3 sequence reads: CASSLHLAGGSYEQYF. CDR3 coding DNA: TGTGCCAGCAGCTTGCATCTAGCGGGTGGCTCCTACGAGCAGTACTTC.

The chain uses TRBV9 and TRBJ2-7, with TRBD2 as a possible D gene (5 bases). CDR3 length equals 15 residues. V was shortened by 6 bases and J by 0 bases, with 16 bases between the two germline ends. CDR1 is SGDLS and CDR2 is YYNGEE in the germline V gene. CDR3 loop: CASTEGSSSSYEQYF. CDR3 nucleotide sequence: TGTGCCAGCACTGAGGGCAGTAGTTCCTCCTACGAGCAGTACTTC.

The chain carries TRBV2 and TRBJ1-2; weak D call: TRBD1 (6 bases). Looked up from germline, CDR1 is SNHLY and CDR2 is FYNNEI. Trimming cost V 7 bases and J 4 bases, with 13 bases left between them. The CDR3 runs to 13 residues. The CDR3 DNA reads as TGTGCCAGCACCGTGACAGGATCCTATGGCTACACCTTC. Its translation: CASTVTGSYGYTF. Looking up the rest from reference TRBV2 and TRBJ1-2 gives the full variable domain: EPEVTQTPSHQVTQMGQEVILRCVPISNHLYFYWYRQILGQKVEFLVSFYNNEISEKSEIFDDQFSVERPDGSNFTLKIRSTKLEDSAMYFCASTVTGSYGYTFGSGTRLTVV.

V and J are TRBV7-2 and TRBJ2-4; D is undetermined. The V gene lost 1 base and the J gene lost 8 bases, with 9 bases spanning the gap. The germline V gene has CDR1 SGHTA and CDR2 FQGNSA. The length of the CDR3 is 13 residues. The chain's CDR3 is CASSLERADIQYF. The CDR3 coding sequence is TGTGCCAGCAGCTTAGAACGGGCGGACATTCAGTACTTC. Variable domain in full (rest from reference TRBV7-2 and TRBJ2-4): GAGVSQSPSNKVTEKGKDVELRCDPISGHTALYWYRQSLGQGLEFLIYFQGNSAPDKSGLPSDRFSAERTGGSVSTLTIQRTQQEDSAVYLCASSLERADIQYFGAGTRLSVL.

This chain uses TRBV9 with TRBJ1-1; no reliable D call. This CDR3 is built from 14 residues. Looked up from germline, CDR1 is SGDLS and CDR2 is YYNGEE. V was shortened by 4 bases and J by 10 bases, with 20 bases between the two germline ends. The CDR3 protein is CASSPEGHPRGAFF. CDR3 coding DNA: TGTGCCAGCAGCCCCGAAGGCCACCCTAGAGGAGCTTTCTTT.

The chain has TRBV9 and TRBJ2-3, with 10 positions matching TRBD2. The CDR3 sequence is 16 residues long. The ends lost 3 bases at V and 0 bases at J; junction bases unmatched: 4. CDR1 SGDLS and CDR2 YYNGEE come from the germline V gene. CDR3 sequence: CASSGTSGASTDTQYF. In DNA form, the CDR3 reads TGTGCCAGCAGCGGAACTAGCGGGGCAAGCACAGATACGCAGTATTTT.

CDR3 region: CASSDAGTGSPPLHF. The DNA for the CDR3 is TGTGCCAGCAGTGATGCAGGGACAGGGTCTCCACCCCTCCACTTT. The genes are TRBV2 and TRBJ1-6; 9 bases align to TRBD1. The CDR3 runs to 15 residues. V lost 3 bases, J lost 11 bases, and 8 bases stayed unmatched. The germline gives CDR1 SNHLY, CDR2 FYNNEI.

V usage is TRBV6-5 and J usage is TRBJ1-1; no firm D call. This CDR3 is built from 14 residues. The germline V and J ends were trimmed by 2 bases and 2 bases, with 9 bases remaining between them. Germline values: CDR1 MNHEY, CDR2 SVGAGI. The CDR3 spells CASSYGKPNTEAFF. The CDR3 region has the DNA TGTGCCAGCAGTTACGGGAAGCCCAACACTGAAGCTTTCTTT.

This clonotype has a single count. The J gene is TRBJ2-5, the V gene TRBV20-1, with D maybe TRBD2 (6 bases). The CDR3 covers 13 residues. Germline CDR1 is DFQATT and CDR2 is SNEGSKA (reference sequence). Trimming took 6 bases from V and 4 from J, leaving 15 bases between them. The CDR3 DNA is TGCAGTGCGCGGGACCACGGTCCAGAGACCCAGTACTTC. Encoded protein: CSARDHGPETQYF.

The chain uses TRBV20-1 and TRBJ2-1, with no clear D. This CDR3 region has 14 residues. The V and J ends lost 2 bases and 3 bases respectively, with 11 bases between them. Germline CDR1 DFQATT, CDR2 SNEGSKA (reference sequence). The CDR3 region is CSARPPTVYNEQFF. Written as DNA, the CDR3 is TGCAGTGCTAGACCTCCTACGGTCTACAATGAGCAGTTCTTC.

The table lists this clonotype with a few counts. Here the CDR3 reads CASSLAWAGGQTDTQYF. The CDR3 nucleotides are TGTGCCAGCAGCTTAGCCTGGGCGGGGGGACAAACAGATACGCAGTATTTT. The chain has TRBV7-2 and TRBJ2-3; 8 nucleotides align to TRBD2. This CDR3 spans 17 amino acids. The trim removed 0 bases at V and 3 bases at J, leaving 8 bases unmatched. CDR1 SGHTA and CDR2 FQGNSA come from the germline V gene.

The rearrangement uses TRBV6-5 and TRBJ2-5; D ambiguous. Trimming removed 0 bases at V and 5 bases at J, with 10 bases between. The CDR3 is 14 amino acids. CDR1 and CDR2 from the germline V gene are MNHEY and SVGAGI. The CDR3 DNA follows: TGTGCCAGCAGTTACTCCTGGCGTGGGGAGACCCAGTACTTC. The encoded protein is CASSYSWRGETQYF.

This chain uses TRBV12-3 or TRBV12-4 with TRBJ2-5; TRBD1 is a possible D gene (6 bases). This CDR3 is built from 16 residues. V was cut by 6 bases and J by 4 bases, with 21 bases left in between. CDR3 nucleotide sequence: TGTGCCAGCAGCCCCGGTCAGGTGGGGGCGAGAGAGACCCAGTACTTC. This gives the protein CASSPGQVGARETQYF.

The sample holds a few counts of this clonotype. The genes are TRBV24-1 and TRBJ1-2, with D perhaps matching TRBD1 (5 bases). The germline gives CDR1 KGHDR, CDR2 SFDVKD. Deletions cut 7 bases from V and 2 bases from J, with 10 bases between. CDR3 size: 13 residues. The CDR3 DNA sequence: TGTGCCACCAGGGGGACCGGGAACTATGGCTACACCTTC. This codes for CATRGTGNYGYTF.